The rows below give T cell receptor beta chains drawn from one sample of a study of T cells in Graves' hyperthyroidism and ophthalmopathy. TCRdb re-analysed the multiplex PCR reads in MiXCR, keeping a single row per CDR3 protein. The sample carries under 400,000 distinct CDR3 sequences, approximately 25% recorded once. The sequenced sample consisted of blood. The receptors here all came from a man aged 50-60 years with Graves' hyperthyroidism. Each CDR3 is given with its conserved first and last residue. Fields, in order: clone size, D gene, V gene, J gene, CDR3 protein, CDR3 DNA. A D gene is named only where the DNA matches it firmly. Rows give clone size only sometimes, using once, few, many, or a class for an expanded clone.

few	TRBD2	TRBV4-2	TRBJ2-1	CASSQGTSGDNEQFF	TGTGCCAGCAGCCAGGGGACTAGCGGGGACAATGAGCAGTTCTTC
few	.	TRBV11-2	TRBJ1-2	CASSLTELYGYTF	TGTGCCAGCAGCCTGACGGAGCTCTATGGCTACACCTTC
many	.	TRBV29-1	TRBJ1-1	CSVTGPTNTEAFF	TGCAGCGTGACCGGGCCCACTAACACTGAAGCTTTCTTT
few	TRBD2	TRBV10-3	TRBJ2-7	CAISRLAGDEQYF	TGTGCCATCAGTCGACTAGCGGGAGACGAGCAGTACTTC
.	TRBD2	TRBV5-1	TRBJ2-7	CASSLGSGSIYEQYF	TGCGCCAGCAGCTTGGGAAGCGGGAGTATCTACGAGCAGTACTTC
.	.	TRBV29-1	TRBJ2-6	CSVASSGANVLTF	TGCAGCGTTGCGTCCTCAGGGGCCAACGTCCTGACTTTC
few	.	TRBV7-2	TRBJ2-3	CASSSSLRDTQYF	TGTGCCAGCAGCTCATCGCTCAGGGATACGCAGTATTTT
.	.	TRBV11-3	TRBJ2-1	CASSLVRADSYNEQFF	TGTGCCAGCAGCTTAGTACGGGCCGACTCCTACAATGAGCAGTTCTTC
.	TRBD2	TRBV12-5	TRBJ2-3	CASGLGPLAGGADTQYF	TGTGCTAGTGGTTTGGGGCCCCTAGCGGGAGGGGCAGATACGCAGTATTTT
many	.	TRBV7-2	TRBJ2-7	CASSLDQGPYEQYF	TGTGCCAGCAGCTTAGATCAGGGACCCTACGAGCAGTACTTC
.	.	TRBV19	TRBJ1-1	CASRLRELGTEAFF	TGTGCCAGTAGGCTCCGGGAGCTTGGGACTGAAGCTTTCTTT
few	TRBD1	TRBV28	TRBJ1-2	CASSSLYRDRGALDYGYTF	TGTGCCAGCAGTTCCCTCTACCGGGACAGGGGGGCCCTAGACTATGGCTACACCTTC
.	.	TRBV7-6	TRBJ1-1	CASSSSVGSPEAFF	TGTGCCAGCAGCTCCTCCGTGGGCTCCCCTGAAGCTTTCTTT
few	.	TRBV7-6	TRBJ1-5	CASSPGPGNQPQHF	TGTGCCAGCTCCCCGGGGCCGGGTAATCAGCCCCAGCATTTT
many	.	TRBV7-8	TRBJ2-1	CASSLTQTRNIYNEQFF	TGTGCCAGCAGTTTAACTCAGACTAGAAACATCTACAATGAGCAGTTCTTC
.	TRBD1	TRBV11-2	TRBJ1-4	CASSEWRGPPEKLFF	TGTGCCAGCAGCGAGTGGAGGGGGCCCCCCGAAAAACTGTTTTTT